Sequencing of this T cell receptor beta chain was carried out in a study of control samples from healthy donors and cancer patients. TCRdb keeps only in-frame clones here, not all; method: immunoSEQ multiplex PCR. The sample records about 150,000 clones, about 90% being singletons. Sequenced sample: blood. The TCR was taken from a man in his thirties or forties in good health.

Here the CDR3 reads CASSVDAKGGYGYTF. For the CDR3, the DNA is TGCGCCAGCAGCGTTGACGCGAAAGGGGGCTATGGCTACACCTTC. The V gene is TRBV5-1, the J gene TRBJ1-2; TRBD1 is a possible D gene (6 bases). The V end was cut by 4 bases, the J end by 4 bases, with 17 bases between. Germline CDR1 SGHRS, CDR2 YFSETQ. The CDR3 covers 15 residues.